A selection of T cell receptor beta chains follows, all from one sample in a study of cytomegalovirus exposure and HLA in healthy donors. Assay: immunoSEQ multiplex PCR; the TCRdb copy retains only in-frame clones and omits some. The sample contains some 130,000 clones, 75% to 85% of which appear only once. The specimen sequenced was PBMCs. All receptors derive from a female donor in good health and CMV-seropositive. The CDR3 runs from the conserved cysteine through the conserved F or W. A D gene is named only where the DNA matches it firmly. Some rows mark clone size as missing; the rest say once, few, many or name a class of expanded clone.

v_gene: TRBV1; abundance: NA; j_gene: TRBJ1-5; d_gene: NA; CDR3aa: CTSSQVVLQGYQPQHF; CDR3nt: TGCACCAGCAGCCAGGTGGTTCTACAGGGATATCAGCCCCAGCATTTT
v_gene: TRBV10-3; abundance: few; j_gene: TRBJ2-1; d_gene: TRBD2; CDR3aa: CAISEYSGSGAYNEQFF; CDR3nt: TGTGCCATCAGTGAGTATTCCGGAAGCGGGGCCTACAATGAGCAGTTCTTC
v_gene: TRBV5-1; abundance: once; j_gene: TRBJ2-7; d_gene: TRBD1; CDR3aa: CASSPRTGSAYEQYF; CDR3nt: TGCGCCAGCAGCCCCAGGACAGGAAGCGCCTACGAGCAGTACTTC
v_gene: TRBV10-3; abundance: NA; j_gene: TRBJ2-3; d_gene: NA; CDR3aa: CAISESKVAGDDTQYF; CDR3nt: TGTGCCATCAGTGAGTCGAAGGTGGCAGGGGATGATACGCAGTATTTT
v_gene: TRBV13; abundance: NA; j_gene: TRBJ2-7; d_gene: TRBD1; CDR3aa: CASSLGDRAEQYF; CDR3nt: TGTGCCAGCAGCTTGGGCGACAGGGCCGAGCAGTACTTC
v_gene: TRBV30; abundance: few; j_gene: TRBJ2-7; d_gene: TRBD2; CDR3aa: CAWSLAGGLSYEQYF; CDR3nt: TGTGCCTGGAGTCTAGCGGGAGGGCTTTCCTACGAGCAGTACTTC
v_gene: TRBV2; abundance: NA; j_gene: TRBJ2-7; d_gene: NA; CDR3aa: CASTGAYEQYF; CDR3nt: TGTGCCAGCACGGGAGCCTACGAGCAGTACTTC
v_gene: TRBV11-2; abundance: NA; j_gene: TRBJ1-1; d_gene: TRBD1; CDR3aa: CASSAGGTANTEAFF; CDR3nt: TGTGCCAGCAGCGCCGGTGGGACAGCGAACACTGAAGCTTTCTTT
v_gene: TRBV27; abundance: NA; j_gene: TRBJ2-3; d_gene: NA; CDR3aa: CASSLGSITDTQYF; CDR3nt: TGTGCCAGCAGTTTGGGCAGCATCACAGATACGCAGTATTTT
v_gene: TRBV4-2; abundance: NA; j_gene: TRBJ1-1; d_gene: TRBD1; CDR3aa: CASSRDRASDTEAFF; CDR3nt: TGTGCCAGCAGCCGAGACAGGGCGTCCGACACTGAAGCTTTCTTT
v_gene: TRBV27; abundance: NA; j_gene: TRBJ2-7; d_gene: NA; CDR3aa: CASSSLSHREQYF; CDR3nt: TGTGCCAGCAGTTCTTTATCCCACAGAGAGCAGTACTTC
v_gene: TRBV6-5; abundance: NA; j_gene: TRBJ2-7; d_gene: NA; CDR3aa: CASRSVGDYEQYF; CDR3nt: TGTGCCAGCAGGTCAGTAGGAGACTACGAGCAGTACTTC
v_gene: TRBV6-5; abundance: NA; j_gene: TRBJ2-6; d_gene: NA; CDR3aa: CASSYEWGAGANVLTF; CDR3nt: TGTGCCAGCAGTTACGAATGGGGGGCTGGGGCCAACGTCCTGACTTTC
v_gene: TRBV2; abundance: NA; j_gene: TRBJ2-7; d_gene: NA; CDR3aa: CASSVSPNRSYEQYF; CDR3nt: TGTGCCAGCAGTGTTAGCCCGAACCGCTCCTACGAGCAGTACTTC
v_gene: TRBV12-5; abundance: NA; j_gene: TRBJ2-6; d_gene: NA; CDR3aa: CASGPGQNSGANVLTF; CDR3nt: TGTGCTAGTGGACCGGGACAAAACTCTGGGGCCAACGTCCTGACTTTC
v_gene: TRBV14; abundance: few; j_gene: TRBJ2-7; d_gene: TRBD1; CDR3aa: CASSQSPGQGAREQYF; CDR3nt: TGTGCCAGCAGCCAGTCCCCGGGACAGGGGGCAAGGGAGCAGTACTTC
v_gene: TRBV6-1; abundance: NA; j_gene: TRBJ2-7; d_gene: TRBD2; CDR3aa: CASSESGGIYEQYF; CDR3nt: TGTGCCAGCAGTGAAAGCGGGGGAATCTACGAGCAGTACTTC
v_gene: TRBV7-9; abundance: NA; j_gene: TRBJ2-7; d_gene: TRBD1; CDR3aa: CASSLGRQGPYEQYF; CDR3nt: TGTGCCAGCAGCTTAGGAAGACAGGGTCCCTACGAGCAGTACTTC
v_gene: TRBV5-4; abundance: NA; j_gene: TRBJ2-5; d_gene: TRBD1; CDR3aa: CASSSRDRGETQYF; CDR3nt: TGTGCCAGCAGCTCACGGGACAGGGGAGAGACCCAGTACTTC
v_gene: TRBV6-1; abundance: NA; j_gene: TRBJ2-1; d_gene: TRBD2; CDR3aa: CASSAGLAALSYNEQFF; CDR3nt: TGTGCCAGCAGTGCGGGACTAGCGGCGCTCTCCTACAATGAGCAGTTCTTC
v_gene: TRBV10-2; abundance: NA; j_gene: TRBJ2-2; d_gene: TRBD1; CDR3aa: CASREPGQGRGVTGELFF; CDR3nt: TGCGCCAGCAGGGAACCGGGACAGGGACGAGGAGTCACCGGGGAGCTGTTTTTT
v_gene: TRBV5-1; abundance: NA; j_gene: TRBJ1-1; d_gene: NA; CDR3aa: CASRAQNTEAFF; CDR3nt: TGCGCCAGCAGGGCACAGAACACTGAAGCTTTCTTT
v_gene: TRBV21-1; abundance: NA; j_gene: TRBJ2-7; d_gene: NA; CDR3aa: CASSKARGPRLKEQYF; CDR3nt: TGTGCCAGCAGCAAAGCCAGGGGGCCCCGTCTTAAGGAGCAGTACTTC
v_gene: TRBV5-1; abundance: few; j_gene: TRBJ2-3; d_gene: NA; CDR3aa: CASSPQASSTDTQYF; CDR3nt: TGCGCCAGCAGCCCACAGGCCTCTAGCACAGATACGCAGTATTTT
v_gene: TRBV7-3; abundance: NA; j_gene: TRBJ2-3; d_gene: TRBD1; CDR3aa: CASSPGQGTDTQYF; CDR3nt: TGTGCCAGCAGTCCGGGACAGGGTACAGATACGCAGTATTTT
v_gene: TRBV27; abundance: once; j_gene: TRBJ2-1; d_gene: NA; CDR3aa: CASTRGRGPVDEQFF; CDR3nt: TGTGCCAGCACTCGGGGGCGGGGGCCGGTCGATGAGCAGTTCTTC
v_gene: TRBV5-8; abundance: NA; j_gene: TRBJ1-2; d_gene: NA; CDR3aa: CASSFGNYGYTF; CDR3nt: TGTGCCAGCAGCTTCGGTAATTATGGCTACACCTTC
v_gene: TRBV30; abundance: NA; j_gene: TRBJ1-2; d_gene: NA; CDR3aa: CAWRPRGNIYGYTF; CDR3nt: TGTGCCTGGAGGCCCCGGGGGAACATCTATGGCTACACCTTC
v_gene: TRBV9; abundance: NA; j_gene: TRBJ2-2; d_gene: TRBD1; CDR3aa: CASSPGTANTGELFF; CDR3nt: TGTGCCAGCAGCCCAGGGACAGCGAACACCGGGGAGCTGTTTTTT
v_gene: TRBV6-1; abundance: NA; j_gene: TRBJ2-7; d_gene: TRBD1; CDR3aa: CASSQTGKGYEQYF; CDR3nt: TGTGCCAGCAGTCAGACAGGGAAGGGATACGAGCAGTACTTC
v_gene: TRBV2; abundance: NA; j_gene: TRBJ1-1; d_gene: TRBD1; CDR3aa: CASRATGPNTEAFF; CDR3nt: TGTGCCAGCAGGGCGACAGGGCCGAACACTGAAGCTTTCTTT
v_gene: TRBV2; abundance: once; j_gene: TRBJ1-5; d_gene: TRBD1; CDR3aa: CASRGGTAGNQPQHF; CDR3nt: TGTGCCAGCAGGGGTGGGACAGCTGGCAATCAGCCCCAGCATTTT
v_gene: TRBV5-4; abundance: NA; j_gene: TRBJ2-3; d_gene: TRBD2; CDR3aa: CASSLGAGGPTDTQYF; CDR3nt: TGTGCCAGCAGCTTAGGGGCGGGGGGACCCACAGATACGCAGTATTTT